The next 14 T cell receptor beta chains were all read from a single sample in a study of neurological immune-mediated disorders. TCRdb recomputed calls from the 5' RACE reads with MiXCR, one row per CDR3 protein. The table has around 90,000 distinct CDR3 sequences, roughly 13% seen once. Time point described: longitudinal time-point 2. Specimen: PBMCs. Receptors originate from a female donor with HTLV-1-associated myelopathy (HAM/TSP).

In its sample, this clonotype was seen many times. The chain is built from TRBV28 and TRBJ2-7, with 7 bases identical to TRBD2. This CDR3 region has 15 residues. Trimming cost V 4 bases and J 2 bases; bases outside gene matches: 8. Germline V lookup: CDR1 MDHEN, CDR2 SYDVKM. For the CDR3, the DNA is TGTGCCAGCAGTTATGGGGGGACTACAACCTACGAGCAGTACTTC. As protein: CASSYGGTTTYEQYF.

In this sample, this clonotype turned up many times. The CDR3 DNA follows: TGTGCCACCAGTGACCCCGGGACAGGGAACACCGGGGAGCTGTTTTTT. Protein: CATSDPGTGNTGELFF. This sequence joins TRBV24-1 and TRBJ2-2; 8 bases map to TRBD1. V was clipped by 4 bases and J by 1 base; unmatched bases: 4. CDR3 length equals 16 residues. In germline, CDR1 is KGHDR, CDR2 SFDVKD.

In this sample, this clonotype turned up many times. This rearrangement joins TRBV5-1 to TRBJ2-7; either TRBD1 or TRBD2 may supply D (5 bases each). Germline V gene lookup returns CDR1 SGHRS and CDR2 YFSETQ. V lost 0 bases and J lost 6, with 10 bases in between. This CDR3 contains 13 residues. CDR3 loop: CASSLEYGGEQYF. The CDR3 DNA is TGCGCCAGCAGCTTGGAGTATGGGGGCGAGCAGTACTTC.

This clonotype was seen ten or more times. The chain couples TRBV9 to TRBJ2-1, with TRBD2 identical over 8 bases. The CDR3 is 15 residues long. V was pared by 0 bases and J by 7 bases, with 6 bases of the junction left unmatched. Germline lookup yields CDR1 SGDLS and CDR2 YYNGEE. The chain's CDR3 is CASSVVGGGWNEQFF. Here the CDR3 DNA reads TGTGCCAGCAGCGTAGTGGGCGGGGGGTGGAATGAGCAGTTCTTC.

This clonotype was seen more than once but under ten times. The chain links TRBV18 to TRBJ1-1; D is unresolved. Germline-derived CDR1 and CDR2 are KGHSH and LQKENI. This CDR3 spans 12 amino acids. The V and J ends lost 4 bases and 1 base respectively, with 4 bases between them. CDR3 DNA: TGTGCCAGCTCACTTCCGAACACTGAAGCTTTCTTT. Translation: CASSLPNTEAFF.

There are many counts of this clonotype. The V call is TRBV12-3 or TRBV12-4, the J call TRBJ2-7, with no clear D. V shed 4 bases and J shed 3 bases, with 13 bases lying between them. The CDR3 covers 14 residues. In nucleotides, the CDR3 is TGTGCCAGCAGTTATGTCGGACGGCACTACGAGCAGTACTTC. This encodes CASSYVGRHYEQYF.

This clonotype showed up many times. The DNA of the CDR3 is TGCGCCAGCAGCTTGGCGGATCAGGGGGGAGAGACCCAGTACTTC. This gives the protein CASSLADQGGETQYF. V and J are TRBV5-1 and TRBJ2-5, with a weak D call TRBD1 (7 bases). The germline CDR1 and CDR2 sequences are SGHRS and YFSETQ. The CDR3 sequence is 15 residues long. The V end lost 0 bases, the J end lost 4 bases, and 13 bases lay between the germline ends.

This clonotype has ten or more counts. This chain connects TRBV9 to TRBJ2-7; D might be TRBD2 (5 bases). Germline CDR1 and CDR2: SGDLS and YYNGEE. The CDR3 runs to 15 residues. V was shortened by 0 bases and J by 3 bases, with 13 bases between the two germline ends. For the CDR3, the DNA is TGTGCCAGCAGCGTAGCGGGGAATGCGTTCTACGAGCAGTACTTC. This codes for CASSVAGNAFYEQYF.

Many counts were recorded for this clonotype. The chain uses TRBV2 and TRBJ1-6, with TRBD1 identical over 8 bases. The CDR3 is 19 amino acids. V lost 7 bases and J lost 14; bases outside the gene matches: 28. Germline loops: CDR1 SNHLY, CDR2 FYNNEI. The CDR3: CASTPRYGQGSISTTTLHF. CDR3 bases: TGTGCCAGCACCCCCCGGTACGGACAGGGTTCGATCAGCACAACAACCCTCCACTTT.

The rearrangement joins TRBV4-1 to TRBJ1-5; D not certain. V gave up 1 base and J gave up 4 bases, with 5 bases separating them. Germline V gene data show CDR1 as MGHRA and CDR2 as YSYEKL. The CDR3 is 13 amino acids. CDR3 in DNA: TGCGCCAGCAGCCAAGTAGGAAATCAGCCCCAGCATTTT. This translates into CASSQVGNQPQHF.

About this clonotype: A much bigger clone sits one base away, suggesting this may be a read error. The V call is TRBV6-2 or TRBV6-3, the J call TRBJ2-7; D remains unclear. V lost 9 bases and J 1 base, leaving 10 bases between the germline ends. Germline V CDR1 and CDR2: MNHEY, SVGEGT. The length of the CDR3 is 12 residues. CDR3 protein: CARSPRSYEQYF. The DNA for the CDR3 is TGTGCCAGAAGTCCACGGTCCTACGAGCAGTACTTC.

The sample holds many counts of this clonotype. The rearrangement joins TRBV2 to TRBJ1-2; TRBD1 aligns across 9 bases. V dropped 1 base and J dropped 2; count of bases not matched to a gene: 8. Germline V gene lookup returns CDR1 SNHLY and CDR2 FYNNEI. The CDR3 consists of 17 residues. The CDR3 here is CASSEEDTGGLNYGYTF. CDR3 DNA sequence: TGTGCCAGCAGTGAAGAAGATACAGGGGGCCTAAACTATGGCTACACCTTC.

This clonotype came up many times. One end of the junction fails to match germline, which may point to a read error. This rearrangement joins TRBV15 to TRBJ2-5, with 7 bases aligning to TRBD2. Germline V lookup: CDR1 LNHNV, CDR2 YYDKDF (reference sequence). The length of the CDR3 is 15 residues. CDR3 nucleotides: TGTGCTACCAGCAGAGAAGGGGCGGGGGAAGAGACCCAGTACTTC. It specifies CATSREGAGEETQYF.

This clonotype was seen many times. V usage is TRBV20-1 and J usage is TRBJ2-4; D tentatively fits TRBD1 or TRBD2 (5 bases each). CDR1 is DFQATT and CDR2 is SNEGSKA in the germline V gene (reference sequence). The V gene lost 3 bases and the J gene lost 0 bases, with 12 bases spanning the gap. The CDR3 runs 15 residues. CDR3 residues: CSASTQGVAKNIQYF. For the CDR3, the DNA is TGCAGTGCTAGCACCCAGGGAGTAGCCAAAAACATTCAGTACTTC.